This record covers a single TCR beta chain. CDR3 length: 15 residues. Germline lookup yields CDR1 SQVTM and CDR2 ANQGSEA. The V end was cut by 7 bases, the J end by 4 bases, with 19 bases between. Repertoires were generated with immunoSEQ multiplex PCR, while TCRdb's copy carries only in-frame clones and drops some. Among some 1 million clones, approximately 70% were seen once, and the ten largest hold over 1.3%. This entry belongs to a study of shared clonotypes between healthy human individuals. The sequenced sample was memory CD4+ T cells sorted from blood. Described subset: CD45RA-negative fraction. This sequence originates from a man aged 18 to 30 in good health. The gene calls are TRBV29-1 and TRBJ1-4; D may be TRBD1 (6 bases). The CDR3 here is CSATGRSGDNEKLFF. CDR3 nucleotides: TGCAGCGCAACAGGGAGGTCCGGGGATAATGAAAAACTGTTTTTT. The full variable domain, with the rest looked up from reference TRBV29-1 and TRBJ1-4, is SAVISQKPSRDICQRGTSLTIQCQVDSQVTMMFWYRQQPGQSLTLIATANQGSEATYESGFVIDKFPISRPNLTFSTLTVSNMSPEDSSIYLCSATGRSGDNEKLFFGSGTQLSVL.